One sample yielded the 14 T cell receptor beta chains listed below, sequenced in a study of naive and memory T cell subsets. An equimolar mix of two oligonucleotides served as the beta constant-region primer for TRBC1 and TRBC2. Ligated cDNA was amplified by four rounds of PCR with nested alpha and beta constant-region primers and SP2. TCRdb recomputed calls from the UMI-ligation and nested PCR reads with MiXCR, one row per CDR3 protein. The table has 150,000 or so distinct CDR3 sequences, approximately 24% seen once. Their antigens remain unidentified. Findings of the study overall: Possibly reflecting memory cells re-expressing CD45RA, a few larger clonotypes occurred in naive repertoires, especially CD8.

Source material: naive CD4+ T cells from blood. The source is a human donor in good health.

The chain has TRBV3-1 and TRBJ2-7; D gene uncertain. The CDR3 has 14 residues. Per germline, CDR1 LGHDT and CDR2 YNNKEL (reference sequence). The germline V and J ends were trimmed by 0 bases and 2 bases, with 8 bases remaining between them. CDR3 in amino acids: CASSQEGLPYEQYF. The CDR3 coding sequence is TGTGCCAGCAGCCAAGAAGGGTTGCCCTACGAGCAGTACTTC.

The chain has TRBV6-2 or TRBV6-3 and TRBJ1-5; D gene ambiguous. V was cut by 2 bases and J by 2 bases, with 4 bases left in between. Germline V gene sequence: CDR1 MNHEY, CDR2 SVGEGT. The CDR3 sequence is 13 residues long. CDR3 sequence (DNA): TGTGCCAGCAGTTACGCTGGCAATCAGCCCCAGCATTTT. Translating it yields CASSYAGNQPQHF.

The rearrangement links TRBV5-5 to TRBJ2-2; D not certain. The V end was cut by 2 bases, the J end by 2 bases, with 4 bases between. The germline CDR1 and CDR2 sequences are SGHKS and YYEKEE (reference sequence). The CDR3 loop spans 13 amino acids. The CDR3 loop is CASSLGNTGELFF. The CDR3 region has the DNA TGTGCCAGCAGCTTAGGAAACACCGGGGAGCTGTTTTTT.

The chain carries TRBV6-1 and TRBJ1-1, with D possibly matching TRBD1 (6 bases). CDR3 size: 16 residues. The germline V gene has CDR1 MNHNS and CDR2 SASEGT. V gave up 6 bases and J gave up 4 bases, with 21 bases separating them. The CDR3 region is CASSAVGGPSATEAFF. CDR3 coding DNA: TGTGCCAGCAGCGCCGTAGGGGGGCCGTCGGCCACTGAAGCTTTCTTT.

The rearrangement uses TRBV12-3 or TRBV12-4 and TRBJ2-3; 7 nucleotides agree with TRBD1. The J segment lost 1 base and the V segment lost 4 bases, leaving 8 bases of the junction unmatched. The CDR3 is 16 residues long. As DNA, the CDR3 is TGTGCCAGCAGTTCCTATACAGGGGCTGGCACAGATACGCAGTATTTT. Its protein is CASSSYTGAGTDTQYF.

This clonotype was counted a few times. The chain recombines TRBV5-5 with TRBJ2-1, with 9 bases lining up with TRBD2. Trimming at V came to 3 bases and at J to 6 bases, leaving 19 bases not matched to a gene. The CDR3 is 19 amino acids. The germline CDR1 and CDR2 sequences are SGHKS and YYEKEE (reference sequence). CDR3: CASSSTSEFWTSVSNEQFF. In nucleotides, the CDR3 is TGTGCCAGCAGCTCAACGAGTGAATTCTGGACTAGCGTAAGCAATGAGCAGTTCTTC.

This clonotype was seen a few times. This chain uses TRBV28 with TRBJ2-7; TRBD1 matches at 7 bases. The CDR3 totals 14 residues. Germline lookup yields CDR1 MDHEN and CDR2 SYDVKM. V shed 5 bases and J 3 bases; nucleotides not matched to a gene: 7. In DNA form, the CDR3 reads TGTGCCAGCAGTCTCCCGGGACAGAACTACGAGCAGTACTTC. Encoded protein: CASSLPGQNYEQYF. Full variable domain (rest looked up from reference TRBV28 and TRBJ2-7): DVKVTQSSRYLVKRTGEKVFLECVQDMDHENMFWYRQDPGLGLRLIYFSYDVKMKEKGDIPEGYSVSREKKERFSLILESASTNQTSMYLCASSLPGQNYEQYFGPGTRLTVT.

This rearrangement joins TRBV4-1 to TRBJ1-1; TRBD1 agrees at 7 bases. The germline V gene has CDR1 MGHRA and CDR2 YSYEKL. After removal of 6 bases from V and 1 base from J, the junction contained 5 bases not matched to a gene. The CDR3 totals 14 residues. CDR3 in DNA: TGCGCCAGCAGGCCGACAGGGAAGAACACTGAAGCTTTCTTT. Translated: CASRPTGKNTEAFF.

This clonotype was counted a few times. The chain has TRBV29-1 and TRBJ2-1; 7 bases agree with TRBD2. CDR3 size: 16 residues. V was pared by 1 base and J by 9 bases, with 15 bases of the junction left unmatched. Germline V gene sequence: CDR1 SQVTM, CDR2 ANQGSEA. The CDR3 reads CSVEASASGSFLEQFF. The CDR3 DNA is TGCAGCGTTGAAGCTTCGGCTAGCGGAAGTTTCCTTGAGCAGTTCTTC.

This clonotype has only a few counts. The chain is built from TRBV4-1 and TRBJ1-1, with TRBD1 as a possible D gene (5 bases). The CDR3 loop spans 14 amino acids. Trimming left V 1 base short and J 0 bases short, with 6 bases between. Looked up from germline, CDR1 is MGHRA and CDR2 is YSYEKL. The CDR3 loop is CASSQGDLNTEAFF. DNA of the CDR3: TGCGCCAGCAGCCAAGGGGACCTGAACACTGAAGCTTTCTTT.

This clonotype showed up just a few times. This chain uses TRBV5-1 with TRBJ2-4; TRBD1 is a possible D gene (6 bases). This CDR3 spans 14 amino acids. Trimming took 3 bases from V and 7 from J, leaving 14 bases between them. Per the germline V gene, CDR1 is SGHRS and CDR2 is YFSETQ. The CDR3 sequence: CASSSQGVGNIQYF. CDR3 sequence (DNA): TGCGCCAGCAGCTCACAGGGCGTCGGGAACATTCAGTACTTC.

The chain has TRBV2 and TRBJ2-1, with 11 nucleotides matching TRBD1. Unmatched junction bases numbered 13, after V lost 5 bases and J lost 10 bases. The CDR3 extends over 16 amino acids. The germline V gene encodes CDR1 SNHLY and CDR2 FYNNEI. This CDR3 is CASSRERDRGSREQFF. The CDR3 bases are TGTGCCAGCAGTCGGGAGAGGGACAGGGGGTCACGAGAGCAGTTCTTC.

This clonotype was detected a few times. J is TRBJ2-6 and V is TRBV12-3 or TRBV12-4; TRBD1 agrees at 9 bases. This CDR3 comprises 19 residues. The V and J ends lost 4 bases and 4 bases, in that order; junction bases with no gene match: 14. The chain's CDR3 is CASSSIPTGTGPGANVLTF. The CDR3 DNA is TGTGCCAGCAGTTCAATCCCTACGGGGACAGGGCCCGGGGCCAACGTCCTGACTTTC.

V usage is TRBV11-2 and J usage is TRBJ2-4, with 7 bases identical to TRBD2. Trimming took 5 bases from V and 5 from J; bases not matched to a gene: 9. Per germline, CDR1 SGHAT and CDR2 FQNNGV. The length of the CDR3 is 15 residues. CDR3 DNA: TGTGCCAGCAGCCAAGTACGGGACTATGAAAACATTCAGTACTTC. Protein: CASSQVRDYENIQYF.